What follows describes a single T cell receptor beta chain. Germline loops: CDR1 SGHRS, CDR2 YFSETQ. V was pared by 6 bases and J by 0 bases, with 12 bases between. This CDR3 contains 14 residues. This record belongs to a study of CD8+ T cells in alopecia areata. Overall study context: Treated patients received oral tofacitinib, 5 to 10 mg twice daily.

Treatment reported: oral pan-JAK inhibitor, 5-10 mg twice daily. Alopecia areata patients provided lesional scalp punch biopsies and peripheral blood, both collected for the study. Reverse transcription of extracted RNA yielded cDNA, which provided the sequencing template. Repertoires were generated with immunoSEQ multiplex PCR, while TCRdb's copy carries only in-frame clones and drops some. The table lists approximately 110,000 clones, roughly 56% of them singletons, with roughly 3.5% in the top ten. Material: CD4+ T cells sorted from blood, obtained at week 24, from a patient treated with tofacitinib. The source is a human donor with alopecia areata. The rearrangement joins TRBV5-1 to TRBJ2-5; TRBD1 is a possible D gene (6 bases). In DNA, the CDR3 is TGCGCCAGCACCCGGGACACCAACCAAGAGACCCAGTACTTC. It codes for CASTRDTNQETQYF.